The rows below give T cell receptor beta chains drawn from one sample of a study of T cell responses to AZD1222 COVID-19 vaccine. Some clones are missing from TCRdb's copy, which holds only in-frame ones; the method was immunoSEQ multiplex PCR. The table includes around 180,000 clones, around nine tenths detected once. The material sequenced was peripheral blood, taken 28 days after the second AZD1222 dose. Every receptor here comes from an adult who received the AZD1222 COVID-19 vaccine. The CDR3 runs from the conserved cysteine through the conserved F or W. Each record gives: J gene, V gene, clone size, D gene, CDR3 length, CDR3 DNA, CDR3 protein. D genes are given only for firm matches. For some rows the clone size is stated as once, few or many, or as a class when expanded; others skip it.

j_gene: TRBJ2-1; v_gene: TRBV5-1; abundance: .; d_gene: .; len: 11; CDR3nt: TGCGCCACCACAGGGCCCAATGAGCAGTTCTTC; CDR3aa: CATTGPNEQFF
j_gene: TRBJ2-1; v_gene: TRBV4-2; abundance: .; d_gene: TRBD2; len: 16; CDR3nt: TGTGCCAGCAGCATTGAACTAGCGGTTTCCTACAATGAGCAGTTCTTC; CDR3aa: CASSIELAVSYNEQFF
j_gene: TRBJ2-5; v_gene: TRBV19; abundance: .; d_gene: .; len: 14; CDR3nt: TGTGCCAGTAGTATAGATCCGGGGGCGGAGACCCAGTACTTC; CDR3aa: CASSIDPGAETQYF
j_gene: TRBJ2-3; v_gene: TRBV7-2; abundance: once; d_gene: TRBD1; len: 15; CDR3nt: TGTGCCAGCAGCTCCGAGGGACAGCCCACAGATACGCAGTATTTT; CDR3aa: CASSSEGQPTDTQYF
j_gene: TRBJ2-1; v_gene: TRBV10-1; abundance: .; d_gene: .; len: 12; CDR3nt: TGCGCCCGAGGGGACGGAGGTGGTGAGCAGTTCTTC; CDR3aa: CARGDGGGEQFF
j_gene: TRBJ1-4; v_gene: TRBV30; abundance: once; d_gene: TRBD1; len: 16; CDR3nt: TGTGCCTGGAGTGTAACGACAGGGTCAACTAATGAAAAACTGTTTTTT; CDR3aa: CAWSVTTGSTNEKLFF
j_gene: TRBJ1-1; v_gene: TRBV28; abundance: .; d_gene: .; len: 12; CDR3nt: TGTGCCAGCAGTTTAATCCCGGATGAAGCTTTCTTT; CDR3aa: CASSLIPDEAFF
j_gene: TRBJ1-5; v_gene: TRBV6-1; abundance: .; d_gene: .; len: 16; CDR3nt: TGTGCCAGCAGTGAAATTTTGGGGCGGGGGAATCAGCCCCAGCATTTT; CDR3aa: CASSEILGRGNQPQHF
j_gene: TRBJ2-1; v_gene: TRBV4-1; abundance: .; d_gene: TRBD2; len: 15; CDR3nt: TGCGCCAGCAGCCAAGAAGCGGGACCTCTGGATGAGCAGTTCTTC; CDR3aa: CASSQEAGPLDEQFF
j_gene: TRBJ2-3; v_gene: TRBV7-7; abundance: once; d_gene: .; len: 14; CDR3nt: TGTGCTAGCAGCTTAGTAGGCCACACAGATACGCAGTATTTT; CDR3aa: CASSLVGHTDTQYF
j_gene: TRBJ2-1; v_gene: TRBV18; abundance: .; d_gene: .; len: 14; CDR3nt: TGTGCCAGCTCACCCCCCGCTACCTACAATGAGCAGTTCTTC; CDR3aa: CASSPPATYNEQFF
j_gene: TRBJ2-4; v_gene: TRBV10-3; abundance: .; d_gene: .; len: 13; CDR3nt: TGTGCCATCAGTGAGGGGGCCAAAAACATTCAGTACTTC; CDR3aa: CAISEGAKNIQYF
j_gene: TRBJ1-1; v_gene: TRBV21-1; abundance: .; d_gene: .; len: 16; CDR3nt: TGTGCCAGCAGCCCACTGTCTGACAGGGCTCGAACTGAAGCTTTCTTT; CDR3aa: CASSPLSDRARTEAFF
j_gene: TRBJ2-7; v_gene: TRBV7-2; abundance: .; d_gene: .; len: 13; CDR3nt: TGTGCCAGCAGCTTATTGGGATCCTACGAGCAGTACTTC; CDR3aa: CASSLLGSYEQYF
j_gene: TRBJ2-2; v_gene: TRBV29-1; abundance: .; d_gene: .; len: 13; CDR3nt: TGCAGCGTTGTGGGGGAAAACACCGGGGAGCTGTTTTTT; CDR3aa: CSVVGENTGELFF
j_gene: TRBJ1-1; v_gene: TRBV10-3; abundance: .; d_gene: .; len: 13; CDR3nt: TGTGCCATCAGTGAGATATCCGGGTTGAGAGCTTTCTTT; CDR3aa: CAISEISGLRAFF
j_gene: TRBJ1-2; v_gene: TRBV27; abundance: .; d_gene: .; len: 13; CDR3nt: TGTGCCAGCAGCCGGGGGGTGGACTATGGCTACACCTTC; CDR3aa: CASSRGVDYGYTF
j_gene: TRBJ2-1; v_gene: TRBV9; abundance: .; d_gene: TRBD2; len: 15; CDR3nt: TGTGCCAGCAGCGTGGGAGCGGGAGGCCACAATGAGCAGTTCTTC; CDR3aa: CASSVGAGGHNEQFF
j_gene: TRBJ2-7; v_gene: TRBV30; abundance: .; d_gene: TRBD2; len: 15; CDR3nt: TGTGCCTGGAGTGAAGCAGGGACTAGCGGGGACGAGCAGTACTTC; CDR3aa: CAWSEAGTSGDEQYF
j_gene: TRBJ1-4; v_gene: TRBV10-1; abundance: .; d_gene: TRBD1; len: 17; CDR3nt: TGCGCCAGCGGCCGGGACAGGGGGGCCGTAACTAATGAAAAACTGTTTTTT; CDR3aa: CASGRDRGAVTNEKLFF
j_gene: TRBJ1-6; v_gene: TRBV7-9; abundance: .; d_gene: .; len: 15; CDR3nt: TGTGCCAGCAGCCGAGTCCAGGGTCATAATTCACCCCTCCACTTT; CDR3aa: CASSRVQGHNSPLHF
j_gene: TRBJ2-2; v_gene: TRBV3-1/TRBV3-2; abundance: once; d_gene: .; len: 15; CDR3nt: TGTGCCAGCAGCCCCCCGGGCAGACTCACCGGGGAGCTGTTTTTT; CDR3aa: CASSPPGRLTGELFF
j_gene: TRBJ2-3; v_gene: TRBV28; abundance: .; d_gene: TRBD2; len: 17; CDR3nt: TGTGCCAGCACCCATGCAACGGCTAGCGGGAGTGGGGATACGCAGTATTTT; CDR3aa: CASTHATASGSGDTQYF
j_gene: TRBJ2-5; v_gene: TRBV27; abundance: .; d_gene: .; len: 15; CDR3nt: TGTGCCAGCAGTTTGGAGGCAAGCCTCCAAGAGACCCAGTACTTC; CDR3aa: CASSLEASLQETQYF